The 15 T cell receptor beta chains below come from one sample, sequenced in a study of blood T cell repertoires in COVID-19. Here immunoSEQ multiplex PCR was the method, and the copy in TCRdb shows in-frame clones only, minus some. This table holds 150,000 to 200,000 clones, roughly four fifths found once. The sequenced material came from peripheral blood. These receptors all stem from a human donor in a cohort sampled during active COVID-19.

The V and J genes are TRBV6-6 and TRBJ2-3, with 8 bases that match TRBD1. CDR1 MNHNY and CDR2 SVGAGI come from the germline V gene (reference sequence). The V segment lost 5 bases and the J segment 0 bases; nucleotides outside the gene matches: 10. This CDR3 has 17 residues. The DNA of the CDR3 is TGTGCCAGCAGTCAGTGGACAGGGAGAACTAGCACAGATACGCAGTATTTT. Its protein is CASSQWTGRTSTDTQYF.

The DNA of the CDR3 is TGTGCCAGCAGCTTCACTCAAGCGGGATCCTCCTACAATGAGCAGTTCTTC. Protein sequence: CASSFTQAGSSYNEQFF. The chain uses TRBV7-6 and TRBJ2-1; 7 bases agree with TRBD2. The V and J ends lost 3 bases and 0 bases, in that order; junction bases with no gene match: 8. The CDR3 consists of 17 residues. Germline V gene sequence: CDR1 SGHVS, CDR2 FNYEAQ.

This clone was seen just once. Written as DNA, the CDR3 is TGTGCCAGCAGTTTCGAGGCTAGCGGGGATACTCTAGCCAAAAACATTCAGTACTTC. Protein product: CASSFEASGDTLAKNIQYF. This chain connects TRBV28 to TRBJ2-4; TRBD2 agrees at 9 bases. Germline CDR1 MDHEN, CDR2 SYDVKM. Trimming at V came to 3 bases and at J to 0 bases, leaving 12 bases not matched to a gene. This CDR3 is 19 amino acids long.

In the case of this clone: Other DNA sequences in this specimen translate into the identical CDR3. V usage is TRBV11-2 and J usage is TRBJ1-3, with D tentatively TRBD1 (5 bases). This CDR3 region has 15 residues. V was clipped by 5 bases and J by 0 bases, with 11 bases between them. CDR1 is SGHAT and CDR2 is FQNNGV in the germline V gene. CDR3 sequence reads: CASSLGGVSGNTIYF. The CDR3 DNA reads TGTGCCAGCAGCCTGGGGGGGGTCTCTGGAAACACCATATATTTT.

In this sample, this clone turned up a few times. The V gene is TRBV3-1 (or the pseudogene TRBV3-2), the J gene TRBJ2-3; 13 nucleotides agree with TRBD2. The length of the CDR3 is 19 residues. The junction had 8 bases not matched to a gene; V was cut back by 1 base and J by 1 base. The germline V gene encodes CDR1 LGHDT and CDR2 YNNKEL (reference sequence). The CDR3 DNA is TGTGCCAGCAGCCAAGCCTCTCGGACTAGCGGGAGCCGCACAGATACGCAGTATTTT. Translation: CASSQASRTSGSRTDTQYF.

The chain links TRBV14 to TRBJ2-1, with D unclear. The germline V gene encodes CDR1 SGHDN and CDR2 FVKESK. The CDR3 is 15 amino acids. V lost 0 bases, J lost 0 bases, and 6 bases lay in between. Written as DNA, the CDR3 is TGTGCCAGCAGCCAAGAGGTGAGCTCCTACAATGAGCAGTTCTTC. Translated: CASSQEVSSYNEQFF.

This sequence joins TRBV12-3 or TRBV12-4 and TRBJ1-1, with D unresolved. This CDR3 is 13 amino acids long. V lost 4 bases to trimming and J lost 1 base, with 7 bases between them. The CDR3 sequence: CASSSNKNTEAFF. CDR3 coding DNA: TGTGCCAGCAGTTCCAACAAGAACACTGAAGCTTTCTTT.

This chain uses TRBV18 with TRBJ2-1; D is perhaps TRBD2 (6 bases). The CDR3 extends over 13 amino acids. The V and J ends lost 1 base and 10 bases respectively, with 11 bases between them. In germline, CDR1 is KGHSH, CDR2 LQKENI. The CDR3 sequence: CASSPREVEEQFF. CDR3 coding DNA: TGTGCCAGCTCACCACGGGAGGTAGAGGAGCAGTTCTTC.

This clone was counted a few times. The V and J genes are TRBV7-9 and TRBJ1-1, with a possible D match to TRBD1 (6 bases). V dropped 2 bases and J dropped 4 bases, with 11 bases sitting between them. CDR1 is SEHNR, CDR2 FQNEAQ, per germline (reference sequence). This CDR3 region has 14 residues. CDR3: CASSLKGGGTEAFF. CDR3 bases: TGTGCCAGCAGCTTAAAGGGAGGGGGCACTGAAGCTTTCTTT.

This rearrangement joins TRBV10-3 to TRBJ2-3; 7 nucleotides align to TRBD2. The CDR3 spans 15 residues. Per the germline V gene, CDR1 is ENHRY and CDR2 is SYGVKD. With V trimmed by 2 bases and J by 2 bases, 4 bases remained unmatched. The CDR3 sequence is CAISERAGFTDTQYF. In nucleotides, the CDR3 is TGTGCCATCAGTGAGAGAGCGGGGTTCACAGATACGCAGTATTTT.

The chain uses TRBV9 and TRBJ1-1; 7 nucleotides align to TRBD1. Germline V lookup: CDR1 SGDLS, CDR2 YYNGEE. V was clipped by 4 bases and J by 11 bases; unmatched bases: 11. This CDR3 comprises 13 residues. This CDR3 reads CASSPLRGGGAFF. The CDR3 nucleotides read TGTGCCAGCAGCCCGCTTCGAGGGGGCGGGGCTTTCTTT.

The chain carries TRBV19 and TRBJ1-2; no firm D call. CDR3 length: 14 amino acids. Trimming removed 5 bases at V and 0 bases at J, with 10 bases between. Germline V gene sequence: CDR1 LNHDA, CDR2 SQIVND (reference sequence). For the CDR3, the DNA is TGTGCCAGTAGTGTTGCCTCTACTAACTATGGCTACACCTTC. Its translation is CASSVASTNYGYTF.

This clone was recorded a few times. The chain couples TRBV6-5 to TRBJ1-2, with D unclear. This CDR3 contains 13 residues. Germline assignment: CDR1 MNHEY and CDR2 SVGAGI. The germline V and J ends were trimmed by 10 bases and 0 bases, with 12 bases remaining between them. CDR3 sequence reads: CATRGIANYGYTF. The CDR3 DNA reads TGTGCCACCCGTGGCATCGCTAACTATGGCTACACCTTC.

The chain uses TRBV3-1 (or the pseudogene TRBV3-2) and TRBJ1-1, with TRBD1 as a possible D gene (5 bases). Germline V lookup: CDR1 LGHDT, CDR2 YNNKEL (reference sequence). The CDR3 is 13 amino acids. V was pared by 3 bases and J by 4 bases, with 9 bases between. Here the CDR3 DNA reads TGTGCCAGCAGCCAGGGGGGAAGCACTGAAGCTTTCTTT. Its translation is CASSQGGSTEAFF.

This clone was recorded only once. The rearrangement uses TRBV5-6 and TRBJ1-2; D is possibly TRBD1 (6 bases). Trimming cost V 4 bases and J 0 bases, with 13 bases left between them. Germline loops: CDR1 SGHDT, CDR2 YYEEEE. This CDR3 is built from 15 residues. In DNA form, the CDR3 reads TGTGCCAGCAGCCCGAGGCAGGGGACTAACTATGGCTACACCTTC. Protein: CASSPRQGTNYGYTF.